This TCR beta chain derives from a study of blood T cell repertoires in COVID-19. Overall study: Both acute and convalescent COVID-19 samples were obtained from the United States, Italy and Spain. T cells, B-cell-depleted T cells, or PBMCs supplied cDNA or gDNA.

In the original analysis: Amplification with reference gene primers provided the estimates of nucleated cell counts. Using immunoSEQ multiplex PCR, the repertoire was profiled, and TCRdb retains in-frame clones only, with some absent. V and J calls plus clone size are reproduced from that table; the DNA served to infer D and trimming. The table records 130,000 or so clones, approximately 80% of them present only once. The TCR originated in an elderly man with acute or convalescent COVID-19. The sample taken for sequencing was peripheral blood.

CDR3 loop: CASSLARLGTQYF. The CDR3 DNA follows: TGTGCCAGCAGCTTAGCCCGTCTCGGGACCCAGTACTTC. The chain links TRBV7-9 to TRBJ2-5; D unresolved. V lost 0 bases to trimming and J lost 7 bases, with 9 bases between them. CDR1 SEHNR and CDR2 FQNEAQ come from the germline V gene (reference sequence). The CDR3 loop spans 13 amino acids.